The clone carrying this T cell receptor beta chain has at least ten counts. The sample is drawn from a study of T-cell reconstitution after alpha-beta-depleted transplantation in children. Preparing the TCRbeta library involved the use of unique molecular identifiers. TCRdb recomputed calls from the PCR reads with MiXCR, one row per CDR3 protein. The sample contains approximately 250,000 distinct CDR3 sequences, over 9.5% of which appear only once. Per germline, CDR1 SGHTA and CDR2 FQGTGA. The CDR3 contains 13 residues. Trimming shortened V by 2 bases and J by 1 base, and 5 bases separated the two germline ends.

This sequence was found in a human donor who donated a stem cell graft to a child with SCID. The input for sequencing was PBMCs from the stem cell graft donor, taken from the stem cell graft. This rearrangement joins TRBV7-3 to TRBJ1-1; D unclear. The CDR3 sequence is CASSLQANTEAFF. CDR3 DNA sequence: TGTGCCAGCAGCTTACAGGCGAACACTGAAGCTTTCTTT.